The T cell receptor beta chain described here comes from a study of identifying expanded T cells in peripheral blood. Healthy donors had no documented immune events, such as infections, while sampled. Broader study findings: Clone count variance between approximately two-week samples rose with total template count. Technical replicates showed around 1.2 changed clones; two weeks around 15; four weeks 19.

This CDR3 region has 16 residues. V was pared by 4 bases and J by 0 bases, with 8 bases of the junction left unmatched. Germline V gene lookup returns CDR1 SGHRS and CDR2 YFSETQ. In the case of this clone: Its antigen is still unknown.

The assay was immunoSEQ multiplex PCR, and TCRdb's table has in-frame clones only and misses some. The sample includes approximately 58,000 clones, about 92% seen only once; the top ten take about 3.7%. The chain uses TRBV5-1 and TRBJ2-3, with TRBD2 matching over 7 bases. This clonotype was obtained from a person aged 18 to 69 in good health. The specimen sequenced was blood. The CDR3 loop is CASSRSGTFSTDTQYF. The CDR3 DNA follows: TGCGCCAGCAGCCGGAGCGGGACGTTTAGCACAGATACGCAGTATTTT.